A selection of T cell receptor beta chains follows, all from one sample in a study of blood T cell repertoires in COVID-19. Sequenced by immunoSEQ multiplex PCR; TCRdb stores in-frame clones only, minus some. This table holds fewer than 20,000 clones, over 90% found once. The sequencing sample was made of peripheral blood. The origin of the receptors is a woman aged 45-65 years with active COVID-19. Both conserved end residues are trimmed from each CDR3. The D gene is left open where the match is weak. A row's size may be missing; if present it is once, few, many or a size class.

TRBJ2-1 | TRBD1 | once | TRBV11-2 | ASGPYTGVYNEQF
TRBJ2-1 | - | - | TRBV28 | ASSLSSGYNEQF
TRBJ1-1 | - | - | TRBV7-9 | ASSLPQGMNTEAF
TRBJ2-1 | TRBD1 | - | TRBV29-1 | SARTGGNEQF
TRBJ1-2 | - | - | TRBV19 | ASRDQGAYGYT
TRBJ1-6 | - | - | TRBV14 | ASSQARGFYNSPLH
TRBJ1-1 | TRBD1 | - | TRBV2 | ASSAYLTGDTEAF
TRBJ2-1 | - | - | TRBV19 | ASSSGMAQYNEQF
TRBJ2-7 | TRBD2 | - | TRBV13 | ASSLNSGRAEVGPYEQY
TRBJ2-1 | - | - | TRBV6-6 | ASSYSRLYNEQF
TRBJ1-3 | - | - | TRBV18 | ASSPLSPQGSGNTIY
TRBJ1-2 | - | - | TRBV7-8 | ASSRTANYGYT
TRBJ1-3 | - | once | TRBV19 | ASSIGGSGNTIY
TRBJ2-1 | TRBD2 | - | TRBV3-1/TRBV3-2 | ASSQGLAGTYNEQF
TRBJ1-4 | - | - | TRBV28 | ASGKGVWEKLF
TRBJ1-4 | TRBD1 | - | TRBV30 | AWSSQTGFNEKLF
TRBJ2-6 | TRBD1 | - | TRBV10-3 | AISERDRGPYSGANVLT